This T cell receptor beta chain was retrieved from a study of human T cells and chemical hapten exposure. Whole-study context: DPC 0.01% went on the upper back by patch test, with reading at 6 days.

TCRdb analysed the RACE reads with MiXCR anew, one entry per CDR3 protein. The sample lists about 80,000 distinct CDR3 sequences, about a tenth occurring once. As to time point: patch test 1, 2 weeks after DPC sensitization. Treatment defined: therapeutic diphenylcyclopropenone sensitization with weekly scalp DPC. Trimming removed 5 bases at V and 2 bases at J, with 16 bases between. This CDR3 region has 15 residues. CDR1 is LNHDA, CDR2 SQIVND, per germline (reference sequence). The V gene is TRBV19, the J gene TRBJ2-7; D possibly corresponds to TRBD2 (6 bases). This receptor was obtained from a woman aged 50 to 60 with alopecia areata. Some clones in this sample may be carry-over from other donors' samples. This sample comprised whole blood, obtained in connection with sensitization to the hapten diphenylcyclopropenone (DPC). CDR3 in DNA: TGTGCCAGTAGTGCGGGACCATCGGAGGCCTACGAGCAGTACTTC. The encoded protein is CASSAGPSEAYEQYF.